One sample yielded the 28 T cell receptor beta chains listed below, sequenced in a study of OX40 agonist ivuxolimab in advanced cancers. The assay was immunoSEQ multiplex PCR, and TCRdb's table has in-frame clones only and misses some. Of about 92,000 clones listed, around 80% are singletons. This specimen consisted of CD4+ or CD8+ T cells sorted from blood, obtained in a trial of the OX40 agonist ivuxolimab. The receptors were gathered from an adult with an advanced solid tumor such as melanoma, head and neck, liver or kidney cancer.

The V gene is TRBV11-2, the J gene TRBJ1-2; 9 bases agree with TRBD1. Germline CDR1 SGHAT, CDR2 FQNNGV. The CDR3 has 14 residues. Unmatched junction bases numbered 9, after V lost 6 bases and J lost 7 bases. The CDR3 reads CASRAPQGAGGYTF. The CDR3 DNA is TGTGCCAGCAGGGCGCCACAGGGGGCCGGTGGCTACACCTTC.

The rearrangement uses TRBV4-1 and TRBJ2-7, with 7 bases lining up with TRBD1. The CDR3 consists of 15 residues. The V gene's germline CDR1 is MGHRA and CDR2 YSYEKL. Trimming took 1 base from V and 6 from J; bases not matched to a gene: 9. CDR3 coding DNA: TGCGCCAGCAGCCAAGCCGGTCAGGGGGTGGTCGAGCAGTACTTC. It codes for CASSQAGQGVVEQYF.

The V call is TRBV7-2, the J call TRBJ2-7; 8 bases agree with TRBD2. Unmatched junction bases numbered 5, after V lost 3 bases and J lost 1 base. CDR1 is SGHTA and CDR2 is FQGNSA in the germline V gene. The CDR3 sequence is 15 residues long. The DNA for the CDR3 is TGTGCCAGCAGCTTTGGGCTAGCGGGTTCCTACGAGCAGTACTTC. Translated, it gives CASSFGLAGSYEQYF.

This sequence joins TRBV29-1 and TRBJ2-3; 9 bases align to TRBD2. Germline-derived CDR1 and CDR2 are SQVTM and ANQGSEA. This CDR3 contains 16 residues. V shed 0 bases, J shed 5 bases, and the junction held 9 bases outside the gene matches. CDR3 DNA sequence: TGCAGCGTTGAAGACCGACTAGCGGAGGCGGGAGATACGCAGTATTTT. This gives the protein CSVEDRLAEAGDTQYF.

V gene TRBV7-2 combines with J gene TRBJ2-7; 9 nucleotides align to TRBD2. This CDR3 has 15 amino acids. The germline gives CDR1 SGHTA, CDR2 FQGNSA. V was clipped by 1 base and J by 1 base; unmatched bases: 2. The CDR3, as DNA: TGTGCCAGCAGCTTAGTTAGCGGGGGTTCCTACGAGCAGTACTTC. The encoded protein is CASSLVSGGSYEQYF.

This clone has a single count. This chain uses TRBV7-9 with TRBJ2-1, with D tentatively TRBD1 or TRBD2 (5 bases each). Germline-derived CDR1 and CDR2 are SEHNR and FQNEAQ (reference sequence). The CDR3 totals 15 residues. The germline V and J ends were trimmed by 3 bases and 4 bases, with 13 bases remaining between them. The CDR3 here is CASSFQGPIYNEQFF. CDR3 DNA: TGTGCCAGCAGCTTCCAGGGACCCATATACAATGAGCAGTTCTTC.

This clone was found once. V is TRBV11-2 and J is TRBJ2-1, with 11 bases fitting TRBD2. The V and J ends lost 5 bases and 4 bases, in that order; junction bases with no gene match: 4. CDR3 size: 15 residues. Germline CDR1 reads SGHAT; CDR2 reads FQNNGV. CDR3 sequence: CASSQTSGGYNEQFF. CDR3 sequence (DNA): TGTGCCAGCAGCCAAACTAGCGGGGGTTACAATGAGCAGTTCTTC.

The chain links TRBV5-6 to TRBJ1-2; TRBD1 matches at 8 bases. The V segment lost 5 bases and the J segment 6 bases; nucleotides outside the gene matches: 12. The CDR3 contains 15 residues. Per the germline V gene, CDR1 is SGHDT and CDR2 is YYEEEE. The CDR3 nucleotides are TGTGCCAGCAGTTTAAGACAGGGGAAGGCGCATGGCTACACCTTC. It codes for CASSLRQGKAHGYTF.

The chain has TRBV5-1 and TRBJ2-4; tentatively, D is TRBD2 (6 bases). Germline CDR1 reads SGHRS; CDR2 reads YFSETQ. Trimming cost V 0 bases and J 6 bases, with 13 bases left between them. The CDR3 contains 15 residues. Here the CDR3 reads CASSLVAFGGNIQYF. The CDR3 DNA sequence: TGCGCCAGCAGCTTGGTTGCCTTCGGGGGAAACATTCAGTACTTC.

The V call is TRBV27, the J call TRBJ1-2; possibly TRBD1 for D (6 bases). With 0 bases removed from V and 4 bases from J, the gap between germline ends came to 12 bases. Per the germline V gene, CDR1 is MNHEY and CDR2 is SMNVEV (reference sequence). This CDR3 is 15 amino acids long. For the CDR3, the DNA is TGTGCCAGCAGTTTATCGCCAGGGGAGTCCTATGGCTACACCTTC. It translates to CASSLSPGESYGYTF.

The chain joins TRBV7-9 to TRBJ2-4, with TRBD2 matching 9 bases. This CDR3 is built from 17 residues. After removal of 3 bases from V and 10 bases from J, the junction contained 16 bases not matched to a gene. From germline, CDR1 is SEHNR and CDR2 FQNEAQ (reference sequence). CDR3 region: CASSFVAGVSKVSIQYF. CDR3 bases: TGTGCCAGCAGCTTCGTAGCGGGAGTTTCTAAAGTCAGTATTCAGTACTTC.

This chain connects TRBV11-2 to TRBJ1-2; tentative D call: TRBD1 (6 bases). Trimming shortened V by 5 bases and J by 1 base, and 17 bases separated the two germline ends. Germline V lookup: CDR1 SGHAT, CDR2 FQNNGV. This CDR3 region has 16 residues. CDR3 nucleotides: TGTGCCAGCAGCCCCTTACGACAGGCCCTTAACTATGGCTACACCTTC. Translated, it gives CASSPLRQALNYGYTF. Full variable domain (outside the CDR3, taken from reference TRBV11-2 and TRBJ1-2): EAGVAQSPRYKIIEKRQSVAFWCNPISGHATLYWYQQILGQGPKLLIQFQNNGVVDDSQLPKDRFSAERLKGVDSTLKIQPAKLEDSAVYLCASSPLRQALNYGYTFGSGTRLTVV.

The chain has TRBV5-4 and TRBJ1-6; D not certain. The CDR3 is 12 amino acids. CDR1 SGHNT and CDR2 YYREEE come from the germline V gene (reference sequence). V was clipped by 5 bases and J by 7 bases, with 7 bases between them. CDR3 coding DNA: TGTGCCAGCAGTCAGACAAATTCACCCCTCCACTTT. Its translation is CASSQTNSPLHF.

The V gene is TRBV6-1, the J gene TRBJ1-2; D is undetermined. This CDR3 has 13 amino acids. V lost 6 bases to trimming and J lost 7 bases, with 15 bases between them. From germline, CDR1 is MNHNS and CDR2 SASEGT. The chain's CDR3 is CASRKGTRGGYTF. CDR3 in DNA: TGTGCCAGCAGGAAGGGCACCAGAGGTGGCTACACCTTC.

This chain joins TRBV5-1 and TRBJ1-3; possibly TRBD1 for D (6 bases). The CDR3 spans 16 residues. Trimming pared 2 bases from V and 3 bases from J, leaving 15 bases between. CDR1 and CDR2 from the germline V gene are SGHRS and YFSETQ. CDR3 in DNA: TGCGCCAGCAGCTTTTCAGGGGAGCACGGTGGAAACACCATATATTTT. Residues: CASSFSGEHGGNTIYF.

This chain joins TRBV4-3 and TRBJ1-2, with 8 positions matching TRBD1. Germline V gene sequence: CDR1 LGHNA, CDR2 YSLEER. The V and J ends lost 1 base and 8 bases, in that order; junction bases with no gene match: 6. The CDR3 totals 14 residues. The CDR3 reads CASSQGQGQGGYTF. The CDR3 coding sequence is TGCGCCAGCAGCCAAGGACAGGGGCAGGGCGGCTACACCTTC.

In nucleotides, the CDR3 is TGCGCCAGCAGCGACGATCTAGCGACGGGCACAGATACGCAGTATTTT. Its protein product is CASSDDLATGTDTQYF. V is TRBV5-1 and J is TRBJ2-3, with D perhaps TRBD2 (6 bases). V lost 4 bases, J lost 1 base, and 16 bases lay in between. CDR3 length: 16 amino acids. CDR1 and CDR2 (germline): SGHRS, YFSETQ.

This clone was seen a single time. V and J are TRBV4-2 and TRBJ2-7, with TRBD1 matching over 7 bases. The ends lost 0 bases at V and 0 bases at J; junction bases unmatched: 2. Germline V gene lookup returns CDR1 LGHNA and CDR2 YNFKEQ. The CDR3 sequence is 15 residues long. CDR3 protein: CASSQDWDSSYEQYF. The CDR3 bases are TGTGCCAGCAGCCAAGATTGGGACAGCTCCTACGAGCAGTACTTC.

The chain has TRBV2 and TRBJ2-1; D is undetermined. Trimming stripped 7 bases from V and 9 bases from J, with 19 bases between. This CDR3 region has 14 residues. Germline V gives CDR1 SNHLY, CDR2 FYNNEI. The CDR3 loop is CASTTPPYVGEQFF. DNA for the CDR3: TGTGCCAGCACGACACCGCCTTACGTAGGTGAGCAGTTCTTC.

This chain uses TRBV6-5 with TRBJ1-2; 10 nucleotides line up with TRBD1. The CDR3 is 15 residues long. The germline V gene has CDR1 MNHEY and CDR2 SVGAGI. Trimming cost V 5 bases and J 2 bases; bases outside gene matches: 5. The CDR3 protein is CASSTPGQGNYGYTF. The CDR3 DNA reads TGTGCCAGCAGTACTCCGGGACAGGGGAACTATGGCTACACCTTC.

The genes are TRBV15 and TRBJ2-1; perhaps TRBD1 as D (7 bases). V lost 1 base, J lost 8 bases, and 12 bases lay in between. CDR1 and CDR2 from the germline V gene are LNHNV and YYDKDF (reference sequence). The CDR3 runs to 14 residues. CDR3: CATSRGQGGYEQFF. In nucleotides, the CDR3 is TGTGCCACCAGCAGAGGGCAGGGGGGTTATGAGCAGTTCTTC.

The gene calls are TRBV19 and TRBJ2-3, with a tentative D call TRBD1 (6 bases). V lost 5 bases to trimming and J lost 5 bases, with 17 bases between them. This CDR3 is built from 15 residues. In germline, CDR1 is LNHDA, CDR2 SQIVND (reference sequence). The chain's CDR3 is CASSPDLQGRDTQYF. CDR3 coding DNA: TGTGCCAGTAGTCCGGACCTACAGGGTAGAGATACGCAGTATTTT.

V and J are TRBV15 and TRBJ1-2; 10 positions agree with TRBD1. With V trimmed by 0 bases and J by 2 bases, 3 bases remained unmatched. The CDR3 is made up of 16 amino acids. Germline lookup yields CDR1 LNHNV and CDR2 YYDKDF (reference sequence). The CDR3 bases are TGTGCCACCAGCAGAGAGGACAGGGGGTCAAACTATGGCTACACCTTC. It encodes CATSREDRGSNYGYTF.

In its sample, this clone was seen a few times. The genes are TRBV2 and TRBJ1-2; tentative D call: TRBD1 (6 bases). The germline CDR1 and CDR2 sequences are SNHLY and FYNNEI. Trimming left V 7 bases short and J 7 bases short, with 16 bases between. This CDR3 contains 13 residues. The CDR3 region is CASTRGGQGGYTF. CDR3 nucleotide sequence: TGTGCCAGCACCAGGGGAGGGCAAGGTGGCTACACCTTC.

The chain uses TRBV21-1 and TRBJ2-7; TRBD2 reflects the table's D call only, with no check against the DNA. TRBV21-1 is a documented pseudogene. This CDR3 region has 17 residues. CDR3 nucleotide sequence: TGTGCCAGCAGCAAAGGGAGTAATACTAGCGGACACTACGAGCAGTACTTC. Residues: CASSKGSNTSGHYEQYF.

The chain couples TRBV5-6 to TRBJ1-5; D perhaps matches TRBD1 (6 bases). Germline values: CDR1 SGHDT, CDR2 YYEEEE. The V gene lost 4 bases and the J gene lost 5 bases, with 13 bases spanning the gap. CDR3 length: 14 residues. The CDR3 loop reads CASSAVGGDQPQHF. As DNA, the CDR3 is TGTGCCAGCAGCGCAGTAGGGGGGGATCAGCCCCAGCATTTT.

The V gene is TRBV18, the J gene TRBJ2-5, with D possibly TRBD1 on 6 matching bases. Per germline, CDR1 KGHSH and CDR2 LQKENI. This CDR3 comprises 13 residues. With 3 bases removed from V and 2 bases from J, the gap between germline ends came to 7 bases. The CDR3 nucleotides read TGTGCCAGCTCACCGGACAGACAAGAGACCCAGTACTTC. Its translation is CASSPDRQETQYF.

The DNA of the CDR3 is TGCGCCAGCAGCCAAGGGGTTTGGACAGGTGTGCTCGAAAACACCATATATTTT. Translation gives CASSQGVWTGVLENTIYF. The chain links TRBV4-3 to TRBJ1-3, with 7 bases identical to TRBD1. The CDR3 consists of 18 residues. With V trimmed by 1 base and J by 6 bases, 15 bases remained unmatched. CDR1 is LGHNA, CDR2 YSLEER, per germline.